This T cell receptor (beta chain) was retrieved from a study of T cell responses to AZD1222 COVID-19 vaccine. The study, taken as a whole, reports: Females outnumbered males among donors, who were mostly white British; clonal diversity was possibly underestimated. The study found vaccine-associated CD4 TCRs spanning spike, dominant at 160-218 and 743-854. Receipt of two AZD1222 doses was followed by a rise in Spike-specific TCR breadth and depth. Scientists sampled the repertoires only once the peak T cell response had passed.

TCRdb's copy holds only in-frame clones and misses some; the assay was immunoSEQ multiplex PCR. The sample carries about 170,000 clones, 80% to 90% recorded once. Germline V gene data show CDR1 as LGHDT and CDR2 as YNNKEL (reference sequence). With 3 bases removed from V and 4 bases from J, the gap between germline ends came to 8 bases. This CDR3 is built from 13 residues. Of note for this clone: Its target is unknown.

This specimen consisted of peripheral blood, obtained on day 0 of AZD1222 vaccination. The source of this sequence is an adult in good health. The chain carries TRBV3-1 (or the pseudogene TRBV3-2) and TRBJ2-3; possible D gene TRBD1, 6 bases. The CDR3: CASSHGGPDTQYF. The CDR3 nucleotides are TGTGCCAGCAGCCATGGGGGCCCAGATACGCAGTATTTT.